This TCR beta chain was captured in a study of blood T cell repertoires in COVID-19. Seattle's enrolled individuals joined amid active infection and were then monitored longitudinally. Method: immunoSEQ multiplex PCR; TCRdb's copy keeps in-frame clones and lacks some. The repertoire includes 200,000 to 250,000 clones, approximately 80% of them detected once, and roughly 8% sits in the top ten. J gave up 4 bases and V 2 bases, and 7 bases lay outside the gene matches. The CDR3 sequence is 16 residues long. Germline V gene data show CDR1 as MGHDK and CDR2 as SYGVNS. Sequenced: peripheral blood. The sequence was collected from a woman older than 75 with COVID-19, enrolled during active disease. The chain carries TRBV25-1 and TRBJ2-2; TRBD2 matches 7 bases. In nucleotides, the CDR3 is TGTGCCAGCAGTGAACCGGGCGGGGGTCGCACCGGGGAGCTGTTTTTT. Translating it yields CASSEPGGGRTGELFF. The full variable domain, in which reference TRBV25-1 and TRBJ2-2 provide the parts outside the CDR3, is EADIYQTPRYLVIGTGKKITLECSQTMGHDKMYWYQQDPGMELHLIHYSYGVNSTEKGDLSSESTVSRIRTEHFPLTLESARPSHTSQYLCASSEPGGGRTGELFFGEGSRLTVL.